This TCR beta chain originates from a study of OX40 agonist ivuxolimab in advanced cancers. Study-wide points: Some patients who did not respond also had low normalized T-cell clonal expansion. Partial responders at 0.1-3.0 mg/kg had among the lowest clonal expansion. Doses of 0.1 to 3.0 mg/kg were accompanied by clonal expansion of CD4+ and CD8+ blood T cells by week 6. Antigens targeted by the expanded peripheral T cells were not determined.

The assay was immunoSEQ multiplex PCR, and TCRdb's table has in-frame clones only and misses some. The data hold under 95,000 clones, with roughly 85% observed a single time. Trimming left V 2 bases short and J 4 bases short, with 15 bases between. CDR3 length equals 16 residues. Germline CDR1 and CDR2: SGHTA and FQGNSA. A word on this clone: Its antigen is still unknown.

The input for sequencing was CD4+ or CD8+ T cells sorted from blood, taken in a trial of the OX40 agonist ivuxolimab. This chain uses TRBV7-2 with TRBJ2-1, with a possible D match to TRBD2 (7 bases). This clonotype was obtained from an adult with an advanced solid tumor such as melanoma, head and neck, liver or kidney cancer. The CDR3 nucleotides read TGTGCCAGCAGCTTAAGGGGGGCGGGAGCATACAATGAGCAGTTCTTC. It is translated as CASSLRGAGAYNEQFF.